These T cell receptor beta chains were read from a single sample in a study of OX40 agonist ivuxolimab in advanced cancers. Measured with immunoSEQ multiplex PCR; TCRdb has only the in-frame clones, and not every one. The sample carries 50,000 to 70,000 clones, around four fifths recorded once. The specimen was CD4+ or CD8+ T cells sorted from blood, collected in a trial of the OX40 agonist ivuxolimab. The receptor set was obtained from an adult with an advanced solid tumor such as melanoma, head and neck, liver or kidney cancer. The CDR3 runs from the conserved cysteine through the conserved F or W. Fields, in order: clone size, D gene, J gene, V gene, CDR3 DNA, CDR3 protein. The D gene is left open where the match is weak. Where a row states a size, it is once, few, many or the class of an expanded clone; other rows omit it.

>NA|TRBD1|TRBJ2-3|TRBV5-1
TGCGCCAGCAGCGGCGGACAGGGTCCAGATACGCAGTATTTT
CASSGGQGPDTQYF
>few|NA|TRBJ2-1|TRBV28
TGTGCCAGCAGCTTACCAACAGGGAACTACAATGAGCAGTTCTTC
CASSLPTGNYNEQFF
>NA|TRBD2|TRBJ2-3|TRBV29-1
TGCAGCGTTTCAGGGACTAGCGGCACAGATACGCAGTATTTT
CSVSGTSGTDTQYF
>few|NA|TRBJ1-5|TRBV5-4
TGTGCCAGCAGCTTGGGGGGGACATCGGGAAATCAGCCCCAGCATTTT
CASSLGGTSGNQPQHF
>NA|NA|TRBJ2-7|TRBV6-1
TGTGCCAGCAGTGCTGGGGGGACCGGCATCTCGGACCATTCCTACGAGCAGTACTTC
CASSAGGTGISDHSYEQYF
>NA|NA|TRBJ2-2|TRBV6-1
TGTGCCAGCATCACGTCGGTTAACACCGGGGAGCTGTTTTTT
CASITSVNTGELFF
>NA|NA|TRBJ1-3|TRBV7-2
TGTGCCAGCAGCCCCTATATTAAAACAGGGCACTCTGGAAACACCATATATTTT
CASSPYIKTGHSGNTIYF
>NA|NA|TRBJ1-6|TRBV5-6
TGTGCCAGCAGCTTCGACAGTACAGATTCACCCCTCCACTTT
CASSFDSTDSPLHF
>NA|TRBD2|TRBJ2-5|TRBV9
TGTGCCAGCAGTTCTAGCGGTCAGTTCCAAGAGACCCAGTACTTC
CASSSSGQFQETQYF
>NA|NA|TRBJ2-7|TRBV7-2
TGTGCCAGCAGCTTCGCCGGCTACGAGCAGTACTTC
CASSFAGYEQYF
>once|TRBD2|TRBJ2-3|TRBV28
TGTGCCAGCAGTTTACTGCTAGCGGGGCGCACAGATACGCAGTATTTT
CASSLLLAGRTDTQYF
>once|TRBD1|TRBJ1-6|TRBV5-4
TGTGCCAGCAGCTTCGACAGGGGAGGATCACCCCTCCACTTT
CASSFDRGGSPLHF
>NA|NA|TRBJ1-6|TRBV9
TGTGCCAGCAGCCTACCGGGGGGGGGTTCACCCCTCCACTTT
CASSLPGGGSPLHF
>NA|NA|TRBJ1-2|TRBV5-8
TGTGCCAGCAGCCTGATGACGAACATGGGGAACTATGGCTACACCTTC
CASSLMTNMGNYGYTF
>NA|TRBD1|TRBJ1-1|TRBV7-2
TGTGCCAGCAGCTCCCAGGGGGAGAGCACTGAAGCTTTCTTT
CASSSQGESTEAFF
>NA|NA|TRBJ1-5|TRBV7-8
TGTGCCAGCAGCTTAGCGTGGCAGTTGAATCAGCCCCAGCATTTT
CASSLAWQLNQPQHF
>NA|NA|TRBJ2-7|TRBV6-5
TGTGCCAGCAGTTACTCTTACAATCCCTACGAGCAGTACTTC
CASSYSYNPYEQYF
>NA|TRBD2|TRBJ2-4|TRBV6-6
TGTGCCAGCAGCGGACTAGCGGAGAACAAAAACATTCAGTACTTC
CASSGLAENKNIQYF
>NA|TRBD1|TRBJ2-2|TRBV7-7
TGTGCTAGCAGCCCTACAGGGGTCACCGGGGAGCTGTTTTTT
CASSPTGVTGELFF
>NA|TRBD1|TRBJ2-7|TRBV19
TGTGCCAGTAAGGGACAGGGGAACCCCTACGAGCAGTACTTC
CASKGQGNPYEQYF
>once|NA|TRBJ2-7|TRBV25-1
TGTGCCAGCAGTGCCTGGGACAACTCGGAGGGTGAGCAGTACTTC
CASSAWDNSEGEQYF
>NA|NA|TRBJ2-5|TRBV11-2
TGTGCCAGCAGCTTTAGGGGCCTACAAGAGACCCAGTACTTC
CASSFRGLQETQYF
>once|TRBD2|TRBJ2-1|TRBV11-1
TGTGCCAGCAGCTTACTGGCGGGGGGCTCGATGGCCTACAATGAGCAGTTCTTC
CASSLLAGGSMAYNEQFF
>NA|NA|TRBJ2-6|TRBV6-1
TGTGCCAGCAGTGAACTGAGCTCTGGGGCCAACGTCCTGACTTTC
CASSELSSGANVLTF
>NA|NA|TRBJ1-2|TRBV5-1
TGCGCCAGCAGCTTGTATGGGGGGCATGGCTACACCTTC
CASSLYGGHGYTF
>NA|TRBD1|TRBJ2-3|TRBV5-1
TGCGCCAGCACCTATGGGGGACAGGGGCCAGATACGCAGTATTTT
CASTYGGQGPDTQYF
>NA|NA|TRBJ1-1|TRBV18
TGTGCCAGCTCAGAGCGAAATCCAGGGACGGGCACTGAAGCTTTCTTT
CASSERNPGTGTEAFF
>NA|NA|TRBJ1-2|TRBV6-5
TGTGCCAGCAGGGAAACAGGGCCGGATGGCTACACCTTC
CASRETGPDGYTF
>NA|NA|TRBJ1-1|TRBV19
TGTGCCAGCACCGAGCCTGAAAGGACTGAAGCTTTCTTT
CASTEPERTEAFF
>NA|NA|TRBJ1-6|TRBV7-2
TGTGCCAGCAGCTTAATACAGGGAGGTTCACCCCTCCACTTT
CASSLIQGGSPLHF
>NA|NA|TRBJ2-5|TRBV11-2
TGTGCCAGCAGCTACCCCCCGGGTAGCGGCCAAGAGACCCAGTACTTC
CASSYPPGSGQETQYF
>NA|NA|TRBJ1-2|TRBV7-2
TGTGCCAGCAGCTTACCTGGGACTACTGGCTACACCTTC
CASSLPGTTGYTF
>NA|TRBD1|TRBJ1-2|TRBV6-5
TGTGCCAGCAGTTACGGGACAGGGGTGGGCTATGGCTACACCTTC
CASSYGTGVGYGYTF
>once|NA|TRBJ2-3|TRBV19
TGTGCCAGTAGTATAGGGCTTACCACAGATACGCAGTATTTT
CASSIGLTTDTQYF
>NA|TRBD1|TRBJ1-2|TRBV5-1
TGCGCCAGCAGCATGGACAGGGACTATGGCTACACCTTC
CASSMDRDYGYTF
>once|NA|TRBJ2-1|TRBV10-3
TGTGCCATCAGTGAGTCAGCTAGTGTCAATGAGCAGTTCTTC
CAISESASVNEQFF
>NA|TRBD2|TRBJ2-1|TRBV5-4
TGTGCCAGCAGCTTGGGGCTAGCGGGGGGCAATGAGCAGTTCTTC
CASSLGLAGGNEQFF
>few|NA|TRBJ2-3|TRBV5-6
TGTGCCAGCAGCTTGGGGTTCACAGATACGCAGTATTTT
CASSLGFTDTQYF
>NA|NA|TRBJ2-3|TRBV30
TGTGCCTGGCTACAGAAGGGGGTACTATACACAGGAACGCAGTATTTT
CAWLQKGVLYTGTQYF
>NA|NA|TRBJ1-2|TRBV27
TGTGCCAGCAGGGAAGCCAGACATGGCTACACCTTC
CASREARHGYTF
>NA|NA|TRBJ2-2|TRBV2
TGTGCCAGCAGTGAAGATGGAGGAAACACCGGGGAGCTGTTTTTT
CASSEDGGNTGELFF
>NA|NA|TRBJ2-5|TRBV2
TGTGCCAGCAGAAAGGAGGGAGAGACCCAGTACTTC
CASRKEGETQYF
>few|NA|TRBJ1-2|TRBV28
TGTGCCAGCAGGGCCACCAACTATGGCTACACCTTC
CASRATNYGYTF
>NA|TRBD1|TRBJ1-6|TRBV10-3
TGTGCCATCAGTGAGACAGGGGACTCACCCCTCCACTTT
CAISETGDSPLHF
>NA|NA|TRBJ2-3|TRBV5-8
TGTGCCAGCAGCAGTATCTCACAGGGAGGGGATACGCAGTATTTT
CASSSISQGGDTQYF
>NA|TRBD2|TRBJ2-1|TRBV11-3
TGTGCCAGCAGCTCCGGACTAGCAGCGGGCAATGAGCAGTTCTTC
CASSSGLAAGNEQFF
>NA|NA|TRBJ1-6|TRBV11-3
TGTGCCAGCAGCTCGCAATACCCCACAGGCTTTTATAATTCACCCCTCCACTTT
CASSSQYPTGFYNSPLHF
>NA|TRBD2|TRBJ2-5|TRBV7-9
TGTGCCAGCAGTGCCCCGGGACTAGCGGCGGCCCCGCGGGAGACCCAGTACTTC
CASSAPGLAAAPRETQYF
>NA|NA|TRBJ1-6|TRBV10-2
TGCGCCAGCAGTGAGTCGGTACAGGTGTCAAATTCACCCCTCCACTTT
CASSESVQVSNSPLHF
>NA|NA|TRBJ1-1|TRBV4-1
TGCGCCAGCAGCCAAGATCCCCGGCCTGGCGTGGCTTTCTTT
CASSQDPRPGVAFF
>NA|TRBD1|TRBJ1-4|TRBV2
TGTGCCAGCAGTGAACAAGGGGGCGGTGAAAAACTGTTTTTT
CASSEQGGGEKLFF
>NA|NA|TRBJ2-5|TRBV15
TGTGCCACCAGCAGAGGGGGACTTGAAGAGACCCAGTACTTC
CATSRGGLEETQYF
>NA|TRBD1|TRBJ2-7|TRBV29-1
TGCAGCGTGGAGGGGGGTTCTGGACAGGGTTACGAGCAGTACTTC
CSVEGGSGQGYEQYF
>NA|TRBD2|TRBJ2-3|TRBV5-1
TGCGCCAGCAGCTTAGCGGGGGCCACAGATACGCAGTATTTT
CASSLAGATDTQYF
>NA|NA|TRBJ1-2|TRBV30
TGTGCCTGGAGTGTACGGGGGCAGGGGTCCCTCCTGAGGGGCTACACCTTC
CAWSVRGQGSLLRGYTF
>NA|TRBD1|TRBJ1-6|TRBV4-2
TGTGCCAGCAGCCAAGATCGGACAGGGGGCAATTCACCCCTCCACTTT
CASSQDRTGGNSPLHF
>NA|NA|TRBJ1-5|TRBV19
TGTGCCAGTACTATTGAGTTGTACAATCAGCCCCAGCATTTT
CASTIELYNQPQHF
>NA|NA|TRBJ2-7|TRBV27
TGTGCCAGCATAATAACCGACGGGGGAACCTACGAGCAGTACTTC
CASIITDGGTYEQYF
>NA|TRBD1|TRBJ2-1|TRBV18
TGTGCCAGCTCACCCGGACAGGGGTCCTACAATGAGCAGTTCTTC
CASSPGQGSYNEQFF